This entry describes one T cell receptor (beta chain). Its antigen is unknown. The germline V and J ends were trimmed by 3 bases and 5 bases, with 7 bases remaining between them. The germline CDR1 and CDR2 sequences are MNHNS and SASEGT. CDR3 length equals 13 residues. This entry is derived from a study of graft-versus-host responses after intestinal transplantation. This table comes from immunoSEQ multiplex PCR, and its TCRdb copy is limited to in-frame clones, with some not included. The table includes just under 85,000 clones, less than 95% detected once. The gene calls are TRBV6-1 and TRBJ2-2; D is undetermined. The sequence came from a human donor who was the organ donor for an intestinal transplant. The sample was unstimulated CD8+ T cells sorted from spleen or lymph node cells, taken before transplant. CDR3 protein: CASSDDRTGELFF. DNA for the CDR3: TGTGCCAGCAGTGACGACCGGACCGGGGAGCTGTTTTTT.